This T cell receptor (beta chain) was sequenced for a study of blood T cells in healthy people across ages. This CDR3 comprises 14 residues. The germline V and J ends were trimmed by 5 bases and 3 bases, with 10 bases remaining between them. The V gene's germline CDR1 is MNHEY and CDR2 SVGEGT. PCR was performed a second time for roughly 6 to 12 cycles using a sample-barcoded 5' primer and a J-beta primer mix. MiXCR was run by TCRdb on the 5' RACE reads, yielding one entry per CDR3 protein. The table includes about 1.1 million distinct CDR3 sequences, roughly two fifths detected once. This clonotype was detected a few times.

This TCR derives from a man aged 18 to 30 in good health. Sequenced input: blood. The rearrangement uses TRBV6-2 or TRBV6-3 and TRBJ1-4, with TRBD1 as a possible D gene (5 bases). CDR3 coding DNA: TGTGCCAGCAGTCGCCGGGGCGCTAATGAAAAACTGTTTTTT. Residues: CASSRRGANEKLFF.